A selection of T cell receptor beta chains follows, all from one sample in a study of blood T cells in healthy people across ages. TCRdb re-called the 5' RACE reads with MiXCR, one entry per CDR3 protein. In the table there are roughly 500,000 distinct CDR3 sequences, 27% of which are singletons. The specimen sequenced was blood. These receptors were collected from a woman in her 70s in good health. CDR3s include the opening cysteine and the closing phenylalanine or tryptophan. Fields, in order: V gene, clone size, D gene, J gene, CDR3 DNA, CDR3 protein. The D gene is left open where the match is weak. Only part of the rows carry a size: once, few, many, or a class if the clone is expanded.

TRBV7-2	-	-	TRBJ1-4	TGTGCCAGCAGCTTAACAGCCATGAATGAAAAACTGTTTTTT	CASSLTAMNEKLFF
TRBV5-1	-	TRBD1	TRBJ2-7	TGCGCCAGCAGCCCGAATACAGGGGGTACCTACGAGCAGTACTTC	CASSPNTGGTYEQYF
TRBV7-8	-	-	TRBJ1-4	TGTGCCAGCAGCTTAGGTGGTTCCCCCAATGAAAAACTGTTTTTT	CASSLGGSPNEKLFF
TRBV10-1	-	TRBD2	TRBJ2-3	TGCGCCAGCAGTGAGTTCGGGGAGCGGGGGCTCACAGATACGCAGTATTTT	CASSEFGERGLTDTQYF
TRBV6-2/TRBV6-3	-	TRBD1	TRBJ2-1	TGTGTCAGCAATGACAGGGGGCAGAATGAGCAGTTCTTC	CVSNDRGQNEQFF
TRBV4-3	few	-	TRBJ2-5	TGCGCCAGCAGCCAAGGTTTGGGCTACCAAGAGACCCAGTACTTC	CASSQGLGYQETQYF
TRBV28	-	TRBD1	TRBJ2-7	TGTGCCAGCAGTCGAACCGGGACAGAGTTCTCCTACGAGCAGTACTTC	CASSRTGTEFSYEQYF
TRBV7-2	few	-	TRBJ2-7	TGTGCCAGCAGCTTAGCGTGGGGGGACTCCTACGGGCAGTACTTC	CASSLAWGDSYGQYF
TRBV7-9	-	-	TRBJ2-7	TGTGCCAGCAGCCGGGACGGTAGCTGGTGGGAGCAGTACTTC	CASSRDGSWWEQYF
TRBV5-4	few	-	TRBJ2-5	TGTGCCAGCAGCGGAAAGGATCCAAGAGGGGAGACCCAGTACTTC	CASSGKDPRGETQYF
TRBV5-1	-	-	TRBJ2-5	TGCGCCAGCAGCGGGGGGGGACAGCAAGAGACCCAGTACTTC	CASSGGGQQETQYF
TRBV12-3/TRBV12-4	-	TRBD1	TRBJ2-3	TGTGCCAGCAGTTTACGGACAGGGATAGCAGATGCGCAGTATTTT	CASSLRTGIADAQYF
TRBV11-3	few	-	TRBJ1-2	TGTGCCAGCAGCCCAAAGACGGCGTTCTATGGCTACACCTTC	CASSPKTAFYGYTF
TRBV6-6	-	-	TRBJ1-1	TGTGCCAGCAGTGTCACCTCTGACACTGAAGCTTTCTTT	CASSVTSDTEAFF
TRBV5-1	few	TRBD1	TRBJ1-1	TGCGCCAGCAGCTTAGGGACAGGGGGCTCTGAAGCTTTCTTT	CASSLGTGGSEAFF
TRBV10-3	-	-	TRBJ2-5	TGTGCCATCAGCGCAAGAGGGAACCAAGAGACCCAGTACTTC	CAISARGNQETQYF